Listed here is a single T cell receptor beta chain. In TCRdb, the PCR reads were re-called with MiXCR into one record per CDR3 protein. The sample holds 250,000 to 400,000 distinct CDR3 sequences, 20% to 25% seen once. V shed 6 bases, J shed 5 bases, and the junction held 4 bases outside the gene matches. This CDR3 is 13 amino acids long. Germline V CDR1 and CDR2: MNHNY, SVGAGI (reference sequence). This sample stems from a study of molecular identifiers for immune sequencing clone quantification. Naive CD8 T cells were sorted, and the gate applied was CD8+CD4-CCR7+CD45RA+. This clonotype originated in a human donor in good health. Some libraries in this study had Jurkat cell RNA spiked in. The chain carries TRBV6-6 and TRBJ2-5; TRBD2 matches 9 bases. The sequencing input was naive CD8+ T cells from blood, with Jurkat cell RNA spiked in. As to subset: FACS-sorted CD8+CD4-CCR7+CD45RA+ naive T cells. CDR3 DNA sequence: TGTGCCAGCAGCCTTAGCGGGAGTGAGACCCAGTACTTC. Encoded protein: CASSLSGSETQYF.